The entry that follows covers one T cell receptor (beta chain) sequence. The data were produced by immunoSEQ multiplex PCR, yet TCRdb's version contains in-frame clones alone and is incomplete. The data contain approximately 70,000 clones, roughly 92% of them seen just once; the ten biggest clones take up approximately 2%. The CDR3 has 15 amino acids. The ends lost 4 bases at V and 3 bases at J; junction bases unmatched: 8. The germline V gene encodes CDR1 PRHDT and CDR2 FYEKMQ (reference sequence). The data were taken from a study of T cell changes during pregnancy in multiple sclerosis. The V and J genes are TRBV13 and TRBJ2-7, with 8 positions matching TRBD1. The sample here was peripheral blood, taken in the second trimester of pregnancy. The receptor's source is a female donor with multiple sclerosis, enrolled in a pregnancy study. The CDR3 reads CASSSGDRRHYEQYF. The CDR3 nucleotides are TGTGCCAGCAGCTCTGGGGACAGGAGACACTACGAGCAGTACTTC.